Below are 32 T cell receptor beta chains sequenced from a single sample in a study of blood T cell repertoires in COVID-19. Repertoires were generated with immunoSEQ multiplex PCR, while TCRdb's copy carries only in-frame clones and drops some. Altogether 85,000 to 95,000 clones are present, under 90% being singletons, with the ten largest covering roughly 5%. The sequenced sample consisted of peripheral blood. The receptors were sampled from a man aged 60 to 69 with COVID-19, enrolled during active disease.

This rearrangement joins TRBV4-1 to TRBJ1-3; D ambiguous. The germline V gene encodes CDR1 MGHRA and CDR2 YSYEKL. V gave up 2 bases and J gave up 2 bases, with 13 bases separating them. CDR3 length: 16 residues. The CDR3 loop is CASSQPTREPGNTIYF. The CDR3 DNA sequence: TGCGCCAGCAGCCAACCCACCCGAGAACCTGGAAACACCATATATTTT.

The rearrangement joins TRBV19 to TRBJ2-7; a possible D gene is TRBD2 (6 bases). The CDR3 is made up of 14 amino acids. Trimming pared 6 bases from V and 6 bases from J, leaving 18 bases between. Per germline, CDR1 LNHDA and CDR2 SQIVND (reference sequence). The CDR3 DNA sequence: TGTGCCAGTAGCACCCAAAGCTTCGGGGGCGAGCAGTACTTC. It is translated as CASSTQSFGGEQYF.

The chain is built from TRBV30 and TRBJ2-6, with D maybe TRBD1 (5 bases). CDR3 size: 15 residues. Trimming took 5 bases from V and 4 from J, leaving 15 bases between them. Germline assignment: CDR1 GTSNPN and CDR2 SVGIG (reference sequence). CDR3 bases: TGTGCCTGGGGGGATCAGGGAACCGGGGCCAACGTCCTGACTTTC. This sequence encodes CAWGDQGTGANVLTF.

V and J are TRBV10-1 and TRBJ1-2; 7 nucleotides align to TRBD1. Unmatched junction bases numbered 7, after V lost 0 bases and J lost 9 bases. The CDR3 has 14 amino acids. CDR1 is WNHNN, CDR2 SYGVQD, per germline (reference sequence). The CDR3 protein is CASSESGQIWSYTF. DNA of the CDR3: TGCGCCAGCAGTGAGTCGGGACAGATATGGAGCTACACCTTC.

This clone was detected only a few times. The CDR3 coding sequence is TGTGCCATCAGACAGGGCGAAGAAAAACTGTTTTTT. Translation: CAIRQGEEKLFF. The J gene is TRBJ1-4, the V gene TRBV12-3 or TRBV12-4; 7 bases are shared with TRBD1. The CDR3 covers 12 residues. Unmatched junction bases numbered 7, after V lost 10 bases and J lost 8 bases.

About this clone itself: At the DNA level, this CDR3 is encoded by other sequences in the same sample as well. The chain couples TRBV7-3 to TRBJ1-1; the match to TRBD1 covers 8 bases. Germline V gives CDR1 SGHTA, CDR2 FQGTGA. J lost 4 bases, V lost 5 bases, and 3 bases had no gene match. The CDR3 extends over 13 amino acids. CDR3 sequence (DNA): TGTGCCAGCAGCCTCACAGGGGGCACTGAAGCTTTCTTT. Its translation: CASSLTGGTEAFF.

The V call is TRBV3-1 (or the pseudogene TRBV3-2), the J call TRBJ2-5; 9 bases match TRBD2. The CDR3 contains 14 residues. Trimming took 4 bases from V and 4 from J; bases not matched to a gene: 4. Germline V gene data show CDR1 as LGHDT and CDR2 as YNNKEL (reference sequence). CDR3 sequence (DNA): TGTGCCAGCAGCCTAGCGGGAGAAGTAGAGACCCAGTACTTC. The encoded protein is CASSLAGEVETQYF.

The CDR3 protein is CASSLSGGGYTF. The CDR3 DNA reads TGTGCCAGCAGTTTATCGGGGGGCGGCTACACCTTC. The chain uses TRBV12-3 or TRBV12-4 and TRBJ1-2; tentatively, D is TRBD1 (6 bases). V was trimmed by 2 bases and J by 8 bases, leaving 9 bases between them. The CDR3 runs 12 residues.

The chain is built from TRBV6-2 or TRBV6-3 and TRBJ2-2; no firm D call. The ends were cut back, 5 bases at V and 5 bases at J, with 12 bases in the middle. From germline, CDR1 is MNHEY and CDR2 SVGEGT. CDR3 length: 14 residues. The CDR3 bases are TGTGCCAGCAGTGGTGGAGTTAAGACCGGGGAGCTGTTTTTT. Protein: CASSGGVKTGELFF.

The J gene is TRBJ1-2, the V gene TRBV11-2, with TRBD1 identical over 8 bases. Germline loops: CDR1 SGHAT, CDR2 FQNNGV. Losses at the gene ends were 0 bases for V and 5 bases for J; bases not matched to a gene: 8. The CDR3 totals 16 residues. The CDR3 nucleotides read TGTGCCAGCAGCTTAGACTCGGCAGGGGGCGGTTATGGCTACACCTTC. Translating it yields CASSLDSAGGGYGYTF.

V and J are TRBV7-6 and TRBJ1-3; TRBD1 aligns across 8 bases. Germline-derived CDR1 and CDR2 are SGHVS and FNYEAQ. V was clipped by 4 bases and J by 1 base; unmatched bases: 0. The CDR3 spans 14 residues. CDR3 bases: TGTGCCAGCAGCTACAGGGGGTCTGGAAACACCATATATTTT. It codes for CASSYRGSGNTIYF.

The chain employs TRBV27 and TRBJ2-1; D gene uncertain. The V end was cut by 1 base, the J end by 0 bases, with 7 bases between. This CDR3 has 15 amino acids. From germline, CDR1 is MNHEY and CDR2 SMNVEV (reference sequence). The chain's CDR3 is CASSLLLSSYNEQFF. CDR3 bases: TGTGCCAGCAGTTTATTGTTGAGCTCCTACAATGAGCAGTTCTTC.

The chain couples TRBV18 to TRBJ2-5; perhaps TRBD1 as D (5 bases). Germline assignment: CDR1 KGHSH and CDR2 LQKENI. This CDR3 comprises 13 residues. With 4 bases removed from V and 5 bases from J, the gap between germline ends came to 11 bases. The CDR3 DNA sequence: TGTGCCAGCTCACAACGCAAGGGGGAGACCCAGTACTTC. Amino acid sequence: CASSQRKGETQYF.

The chain recombines TRBV6-2 or TRBV6-3 with TRBJ2-1, with 9 bases matching TRBD2. Germline CDR1 and CDR2: MNHEY and SVGEGT. The CDR3 extends over 15 amino acids. V shed 3 bases, J shed 3 bases, and the junction held 3 bases outside the gene matches. CDR3 residues: CASSYVAGVYNEQFF. The CDR3, as DNA: TGTGCCAGCAGTTATGTAGCGGGAGTCTACAATGAGCAGTTCTTC.

The table lists this clone with a count of one. The rearrangement joins TRBV7-9 to TRBJ2-1; TRBD1 matches 11 bases. This CDR3 spans 15 amino acids. Trimming removed 5 bases from V and 8 bases from J; junction bases left unmatched: 8. The germline CDR1 and CDR2 sequences are SEHNR and FQNEAQ (reference sequence). The chain's CDR3 is CASSKAGQGVYEQFF. CDR3 bases: TGTGCCAGCAGCAAAGCGGGACAGGGGGTCTATGAGCAGTTCTTC.

V is TRBV5-1 and J is TRBJ1-4; 10 bases map to TRBD1. The CDR3 loop spans 14 amino acids. V shed 4 bases and J 7 bases; nucleotides not matched to a gene: 4. Germline values: CDR1 SGHRS, CDR2 YFSETQ. CDR3 region: CASSETGGGEKLFF. In DNA, the CDR3 is TGCGCCAGCAGCGAGACAGGGGGCGGTGAAAAACTGTTTTTT.

This chain joins TRBV13 and TRBJ2-5; tentative D call: TRBD2 (6 bases). This CDR3 has 14 amino acids. The V gene's germline CDR1 is PRHDT and CDR2 FYEKMQ (reference sequence). Trimming left V 5 bases short and J 3 bases short, with 13 bases between. In nucleotides, the CDR3 is TGTGCCAGCAGCCCAAGGGACTCAAAAGAGACCCAGTACTTC. This codes for CASSPRDSKETQYF.

The chain recombines TRBV9 with TRBJ1-6; D ambiguous. Deletions cut 4 bases from V and 6 bases from J, with 14 bases between. Per the germline V gene, CDR1 is SGDLS and CDR2 is YYNGEE. The CDR3 spans 15 residues. Written as DNA, the CDR3 is TGTGCCAGCAGCCCCCTCGGGATTTCTAATTCACCCCTCCACTTT. It yields the protein CASSPLGISNSPLHF. The full variable domain, completed using reference TRBV9 and TRBJ1-6, is DSGVTQTPKHLITATGQRVTLRCSPRSGDLSVYWYQQSLDQGLQFLIQYYNGEERAKGNILERFSAQQFPDLHSELNLSSLELGDSALYFCASSPLGISNSPLHFGNGTRLTVT.

The V gene is TRBV24-1, the J gene TRBJ2-4, with D uncertain. Germline CDR1 and CDR2: KGHDR and SFDVKD. V lost 4 bases and J lost 6, with 9 bases in between. CDR3 size: 13 residues. The CDR3 DNA sequence: TGTGCCACCAGTGACCTACCGGGAAACATTCAGTACTTC. Its translation: CATSDLPGNIQYF.

The genes are TRBV10-3 and TRBJ2-7, with 10 bases fitting TRBD1. After removal of 6 bases from V and 4 bases from J, the junction contained 6 bases not matched to a gene. Per the germline V gene, CDR1 is ENHRY and CDR2 is SYGVKD. CDR3 length equals 14 residues. CDR3: CAIRSGTGEYEQYF. CDR3 nucleotides: TGTGCCATCAGGTCCGGGACAGGGGAATACGAGCAGTACTTC.

The J gene is TRBJ2-1, the V gene TRBV10-3, with a weak D call TRBD1 (6 bases). Germline V lookup: CDR1 ENHRY, CDR2 SYGVKD. This CDR3 has 16 residues. V lost 0 bases, J lost 6 bases, and 15 bases lay in between. CDR3 nucleotide sequence: TGTGCCATCAGTGAGTCGGGGTGGGAGACAGGCAATGAGCAGTTCTTC. This sequence encodes CAISESGWETGNEQFF.

V and J are TRBV5-1 and TRBJ2-1, with 8 nucleotides matching TRBD2. Germline trimming cut 7 bases from V and 3 bases from J; bases unmatched to any gene: 6. In germline, CDR1 is SGHRS, CDR2 YFSETQ. The CDR3 extends over 14 amino acids. In DNA form, the CDR3 reads TGCGCCAGCGCCCCGGGACTAGACTACAATGAGCAGTTCTTC. This encodes CASAPGLDYNEQFF.

The sample holds a few counts of this clone. The chain joins TRBV7-9 to TRBJ1-4; 7 nucleotides line up with TRBD1. Germline V CDR1 and CDR2: SEHNR, FQNEAQ (reference sequence). The J segment lost 5 bases and the V segment lost 0 bases, leaving 0 bases of the junction unmatched. The CDR3 spans 14 residues. CDR3 coding DNA: TGTGCCAGCAGCTTAGCACAGGGGAATGAAAAACTGTTTTTT. Translated: CASSLAQGNEKLFF.

This clone was found once. CDR3 loop: CASRLQGYEQYF. CDR3 bases: TGTGCCAGCAGATTACAGGGGTACGAGCAGTACTTC. The chain uses TRBV28 and TRBJ2-7, with TRBD1 matching over 7 bases. Per the germline V gene, CDR1 is MDHEN and CDR2 is SYDVKM. The CDR3 contains 12 residues. V gave up 6 bases and J gave up 4 bases; unmatched junction bases: 3.

This chain uses TRBV5-1 with TRBJ2-1; 9 bases map to TRBD1. V was clipped by 4 bases and J by 12 bases; unmatched bases: 11. The CDR3 spans 14 residues. CDR1 SGHRS and CDR2 YFSETQ come from the germline V gene. DNA of the CDR3: TGCGCCAGCAGCGGATGGGACAGGGAGGGGGTGCAGTTCTTC. This encodes CASSGWDREGVQFF.

The chain employs TRBV6-5 and TRBJ2-2; TRBD2 matches 9 bases. CDR1 and CDR2 (germline): MNHEY, SVGAGI. The CDR3 contains 16 residues. V dropped 4 bases and J dropped 6; count of bases not matched to a gene: 9. Here the CDR3 reads CASSSSSGMSPGELFF. The CDR3 DNA reads as TGTGCCAGCAGTTCATCTAGCGGGATGAGTCCCGGGGAGCTGTTTTTT.

The gene calls are TRBV15 and TRBJ2-7; 8 bases fit TRBD1. There are 13 residues in the CDR3. The V gene end was trimmed by 5 bases and the J gene end by 3 bases; junction bases not matched to a gene: 3. CDR1 and CDR2 from the germline V gene are LNHNV and YYDKDF (reference sequence). The CDR3 region has the DNA TGTGCCACCAGCGGGACAGGACACTACGAGCAGTACTTC. It specifies CATSGTGHYEQYF.

This clone appeared once. The chain is built from TRBV3-1 (or the pseudogene TRBV3-2) and TRBJ1-2; D unresolved. V was cut by 4 bases and J by 3 bases, with 6 bases left in between. This CDR3 is 12 amino acids long. Germline CDR1 is LGHDT and CDR2 is YNNKEL (reference sequence). DNA of the CDR3: TGTGCCAGCAGCCGGGCAGACTATGGCTACACCTTC. It yields the protein CASSRADYGYTF.

The V and J genes are TRBV19 and TRBJ2-1; 12 bases map to TRBD2. The CDR3 covers 15 residues. V was clipped by 4 bases and J by 9 bases; unmatched bases: 7. Germline values: CDR1 LNHDA, CDR2 SQIVND (reference sequence). In nucleotides, the CDR3 is TGTGCCAGTAGTACCGGACTAGCGGGGAGGGTTGAGCAGTTCTTC. Protein product: CASSTGLAGRVEQFF.

J is TRBJ2-1 and V is TRBV29-1; D is perhaps TRBD2 (6 bases). Trimming took 2 bases from V and 7 from J, leaving 6 bases between them. Germline V gives CDR1 SQVTM, CDR2 ANQGSEA. This CDR3 spans 11 amino acids. This chain's CDR3 is CSVERGNEQFF. The CDR3 region has the DNA TGCAGCGTTGAACGGGGGAATGAGCAGTTCTTC.

This chain links TRBV18 with TRBJ1-2; 9 bases fit TRBD1. Germline lookup yields CDR1 KGHSH and CDR2 LQKENI. V was clipped by 3 bases and J by 2 bases; unmatched bases: 4. The CDR3 loop spans 15 amino acids. The CDR3 DNA sequence: TGTGCCAGCTCACCGGACAGGGGCCGGAACTATGGCTACACCTTC. This translates into CASSPDRGRNYGYTF.

The gene calls are TRBV14 and TRBJ1-2, with 10 bases identical to TRBD1. The length of the CDR3 is 15 residues. V was clipped by 4 bases and J by 3 bases; unmatched bases: 5. In germline, CDR1 is SGHDN, CDR2 FVKESK. This chain's CDR3 is CASSRYGQGDYGYTF. The CDR3 nucleotides read TGTGCCAGCAGCCGCTATGGACAGGGGGACTATGGCTACACCTTC.